The subject of this entry is one TCR beta chain. The data originate from a study of blood T cell repertoires in COVID-19. Study summary: Acute and convalescent COVID-19 samples came from the United States, Italy and Spain.

The table came from immunoSEQ multiplex PCR; TCRdb's copy has only in-frame clones and leaves some out. The table lists some 140,000 clones, roughly 80% of them singletons. The CDR3 is 12 amino acids. CDR1 and CDR2 (germline): SQVTM, ANQGSEA. The ends lost 6 bases at V and 4 bases at J; junction bases unmatched: 1. The receptor comes from a man in his sixties who had recovered from COVID-19. The chain is built from TRBV29-1 and TRBJ2-5, with 11 bases fitting TRBD1. Source material: peripheral blood. The CDR3 DNA reads TGCAGCGTGGACAGGGGGCGAGAGACCCAGTACTTC. Translation gives CSVDRGRETQYF.